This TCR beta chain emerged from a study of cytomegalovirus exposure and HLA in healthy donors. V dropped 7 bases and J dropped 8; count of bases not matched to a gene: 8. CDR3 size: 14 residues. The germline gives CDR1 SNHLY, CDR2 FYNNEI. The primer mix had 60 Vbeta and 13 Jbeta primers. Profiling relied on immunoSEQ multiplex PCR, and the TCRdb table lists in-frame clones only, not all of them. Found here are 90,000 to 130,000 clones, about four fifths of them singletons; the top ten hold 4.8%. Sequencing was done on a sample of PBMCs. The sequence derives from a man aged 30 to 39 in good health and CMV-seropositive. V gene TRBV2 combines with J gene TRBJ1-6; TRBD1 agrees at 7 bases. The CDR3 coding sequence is TGTGCCAGCAACCAACTTCAGGGGGATTCACCCCTCCACTTT. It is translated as CASNQLQGDSPLHF.